A single sample is the source of the 4 T cell receptor beta chains below, sequenced in a study of cytomegalovirus exposure and HLA in healthy donors. With 60 Vbeta and 13 Jbeta primers, the PCR was carried out. Profiling relied on immunoSEQ multiplex PCR, and the TCRdb table lists in-frame clones only, not all of them. Here the sample spans about 150,000 clones, about 88% being singletons. The sample consisted of PBMCs. All receptors come from a man younger than 45 in good health and CMV-seropositive.

The chain joins TRBV5-8 to TRBJ2-2; 12 positions agree with TRBD1. This CDR3 is built from 16 residues. Unmatched junction bases numbered 5, after V lost 2 bases and J lost 6 bases. In germline, CDR1 is SGHTS, CDR2 YDEGEE. The CDR3 DNA is TGTGCCAGCAGCTTCACCGGGACAGGGGGCTCCGGGGAGCTGTTTTTT. Translated: CASSFTGTGGSGELFF.

This sequence joins TRBV4-3 and TRBJ2-2; a possible D gene is TRBD1 (6 bases). The CDR3 runs to 19 residues. The V end was cut by 3 bases, the J end by 5 bases, with 25 bases between. CDR1 and CDR2 (germline): LGHNA, YSLEER. CDR3 DNA sequence: TGCGCCAGCAGCCACCGATTACAGGGAGTGGGTGTTAGGACCGGGGAGCTGTTTTTT. Translation gives CASSHRLQGVGVRTGELFF.

V usage is TRBV27 and J usage is TRBJ1-5; D may be TRBD1 (5 bases). Between the trimmed V and J ends, which lost 5 bases and 2 bases, there was a span of 13 bases. CDR3 size: 15 residues. The germline V gene has CDR1 MNHEY and CDR2 SMNVEV (reference sequence). The CDR3 region is CASSPGAVGNQPQHF. CDR3 DNA: TGTGCCAGCAGTCCTGGGGCAGTTGGCAATCAGCCCCAGCATTTT.

The V gene is TRBV18, the J gene TRBJ1-1; 7 positions agree with TRBD1. CDR3 length: 16 residues. Trimming at V came to 1 base and at J to 2 bases, leaving 7 bases not matched to a gene. Per the germline V gene, CDR1 is KGHSH and CDR2 is LQKENI. DNA of the CDR3: TGTGCCAGCTCACCACGATTACAGGGGCCTAACACTGAAGCTTTCTTT. This sequence encodes CASSPRLQGPNTEAFF.